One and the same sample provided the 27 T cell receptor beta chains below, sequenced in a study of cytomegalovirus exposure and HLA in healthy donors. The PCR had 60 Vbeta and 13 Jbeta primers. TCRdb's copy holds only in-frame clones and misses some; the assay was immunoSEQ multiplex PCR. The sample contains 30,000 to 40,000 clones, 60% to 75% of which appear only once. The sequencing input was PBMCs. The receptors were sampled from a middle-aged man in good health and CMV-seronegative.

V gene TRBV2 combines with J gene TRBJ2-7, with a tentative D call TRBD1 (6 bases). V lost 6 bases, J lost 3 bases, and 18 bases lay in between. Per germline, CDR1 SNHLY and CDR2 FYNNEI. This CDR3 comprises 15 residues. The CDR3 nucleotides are TGTGCCAGCAGACCTAGGACAGCCGCGCGCTACGAGCAGTACTTC. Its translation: CASRPRTAARYEQYF.

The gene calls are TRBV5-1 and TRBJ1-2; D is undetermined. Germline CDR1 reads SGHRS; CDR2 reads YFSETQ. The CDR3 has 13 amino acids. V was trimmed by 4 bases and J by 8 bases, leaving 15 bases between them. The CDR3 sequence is CASSRDIAKGYTF. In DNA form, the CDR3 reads TGCGCCAGCAGCCGCGACATAGCGAAAGGCTACACCTTC.

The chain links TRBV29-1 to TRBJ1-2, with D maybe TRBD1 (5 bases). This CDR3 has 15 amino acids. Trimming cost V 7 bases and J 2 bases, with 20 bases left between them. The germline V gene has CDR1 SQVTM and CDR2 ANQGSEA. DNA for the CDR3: TGCAGCGCCCCTCTAATCACAGGAAACAACTATGGCTACACCTTC. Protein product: CSAPLITGNNYGYTF.

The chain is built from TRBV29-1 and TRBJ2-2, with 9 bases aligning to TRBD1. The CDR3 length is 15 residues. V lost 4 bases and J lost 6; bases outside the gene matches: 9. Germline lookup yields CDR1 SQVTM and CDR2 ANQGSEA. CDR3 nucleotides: TGCAGCGTTGCCTCCGGGACAGGGCGGCCCGGGGAGCTGTTTTTT. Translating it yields CSVASGTGRPGELFF.

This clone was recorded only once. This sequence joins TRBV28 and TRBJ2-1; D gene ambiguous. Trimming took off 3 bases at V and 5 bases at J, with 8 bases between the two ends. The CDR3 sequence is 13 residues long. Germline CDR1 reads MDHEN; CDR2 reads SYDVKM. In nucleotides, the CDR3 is TGTGCCAGCAGTTTCGCCGGAGACAATGAGCAGTTCTTC. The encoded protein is CASSFAGDNEQFF.

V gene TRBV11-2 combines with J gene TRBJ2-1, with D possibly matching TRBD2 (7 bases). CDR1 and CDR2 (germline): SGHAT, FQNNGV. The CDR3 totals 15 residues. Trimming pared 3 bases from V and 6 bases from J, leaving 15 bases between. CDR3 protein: CASSFWRGPLNEQFF. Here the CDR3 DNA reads TGTGCCAGCAGCTTCTGGCGGGGGCCTCTCAATGAGCAGTTCTTC.

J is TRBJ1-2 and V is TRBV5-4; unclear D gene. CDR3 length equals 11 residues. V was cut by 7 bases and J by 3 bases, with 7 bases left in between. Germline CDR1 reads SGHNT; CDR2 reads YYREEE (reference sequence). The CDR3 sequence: CASGLDYGYTF. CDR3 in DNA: TGTGCCAGCGGACTGGACTATGGCTACACCTTC.

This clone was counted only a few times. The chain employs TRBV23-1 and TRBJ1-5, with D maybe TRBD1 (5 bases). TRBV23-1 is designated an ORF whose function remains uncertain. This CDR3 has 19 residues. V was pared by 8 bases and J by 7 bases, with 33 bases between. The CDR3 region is CASRQWAGLASGVRQPQHF. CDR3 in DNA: TGCGCCAGCCGACAGTGGGCAGGGCTCGCGTCGGGGGTTAGGCAGCCCCAGCATTTT.

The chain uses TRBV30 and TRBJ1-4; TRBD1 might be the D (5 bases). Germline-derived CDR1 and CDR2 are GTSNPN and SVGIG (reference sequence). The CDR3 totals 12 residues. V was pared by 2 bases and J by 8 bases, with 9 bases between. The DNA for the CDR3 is TGTGCCTGGAGTTGGGGGGACGAAAAACTGTTTTTT. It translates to CAWSWGDEKLFF.

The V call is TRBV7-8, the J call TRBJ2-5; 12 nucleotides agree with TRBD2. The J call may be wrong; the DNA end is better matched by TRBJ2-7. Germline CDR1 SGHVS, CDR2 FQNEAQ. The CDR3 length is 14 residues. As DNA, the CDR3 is TGTGCCAGCAGCCCCGGGACTAGCGGGTACGAGCAGTACTTC. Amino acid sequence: CASSPGTSGYEQYF.

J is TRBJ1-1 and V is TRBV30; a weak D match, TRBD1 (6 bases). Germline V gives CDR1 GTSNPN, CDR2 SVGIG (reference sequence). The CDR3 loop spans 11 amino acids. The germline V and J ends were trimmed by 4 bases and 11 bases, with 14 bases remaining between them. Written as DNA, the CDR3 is TGTGCCTGGACGCCGGGGGGGCGGGCTTTCTTT. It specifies CAWTPGGRAFF.

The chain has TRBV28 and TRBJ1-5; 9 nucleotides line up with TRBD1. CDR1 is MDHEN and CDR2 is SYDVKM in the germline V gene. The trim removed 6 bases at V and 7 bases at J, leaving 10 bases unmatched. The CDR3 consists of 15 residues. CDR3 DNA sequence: TGTGCCAGCAGATCTCCCGGGACAGGGAACCAGCCCCAGCATTTT. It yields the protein CASRSPGTGNQPQHF.

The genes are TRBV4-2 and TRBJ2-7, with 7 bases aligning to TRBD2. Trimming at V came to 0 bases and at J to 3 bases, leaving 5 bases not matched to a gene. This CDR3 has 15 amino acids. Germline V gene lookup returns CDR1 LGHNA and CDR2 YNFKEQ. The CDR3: CASSQEYGLGYEQYF. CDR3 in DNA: TGTGCCAGCAGCCAAGAGTACGGACTAGGCTACGAGCAGTACTTC.

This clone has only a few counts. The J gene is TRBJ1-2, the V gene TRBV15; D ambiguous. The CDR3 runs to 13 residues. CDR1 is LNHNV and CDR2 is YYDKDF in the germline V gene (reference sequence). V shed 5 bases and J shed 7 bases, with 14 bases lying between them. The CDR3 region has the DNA TGTGCCACCAGCCGCGGACTGAGTAGTGGCTACACCTTC. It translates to CATSRGLSSGYTF.

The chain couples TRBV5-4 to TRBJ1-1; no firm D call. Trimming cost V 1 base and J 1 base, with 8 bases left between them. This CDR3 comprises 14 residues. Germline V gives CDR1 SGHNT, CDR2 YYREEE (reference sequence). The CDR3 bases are TGTGCCAGCAGCTTGACAGTTTCGAACACTGAAGCTTTCTTT. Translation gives CASSLTVSNTEAFF. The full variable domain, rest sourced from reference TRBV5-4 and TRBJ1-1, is ETGVTQSPTHLIKTRGQQVTLRCSSQSGHNTVSWYQQALGQGPQFIFQYYREEENGRGNFPPRFSGLQFPNYSSELNVNALELDDSALYLCASSLTVSNTEAFFGQGTRLTVV.

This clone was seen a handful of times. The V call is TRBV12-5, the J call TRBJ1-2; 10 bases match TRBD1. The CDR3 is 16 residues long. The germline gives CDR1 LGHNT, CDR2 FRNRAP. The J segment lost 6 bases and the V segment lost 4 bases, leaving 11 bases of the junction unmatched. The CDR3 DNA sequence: TGTGCTAGTGGTTCTCCCAGACAGGGGGCAAAGGATGGCTACACCTTC. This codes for CASGSPRQGAKDGYTF. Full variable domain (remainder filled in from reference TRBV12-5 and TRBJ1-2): DARVTQTPRHKVTEMGQEVTMRCQPILGHNTVFWYRQTMMQGLELLAYFRNRAPLDDSGMPKDRFSAEMPDATLATLKIQPSEPRDSAVYFCASGSPRQGAKDGYTFGSGTRLTVV.

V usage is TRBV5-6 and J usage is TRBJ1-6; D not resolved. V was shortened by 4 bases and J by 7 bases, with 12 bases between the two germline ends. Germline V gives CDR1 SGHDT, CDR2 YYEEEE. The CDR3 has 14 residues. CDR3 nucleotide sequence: TGTGCCAGCAGCCCGGAGACTTCCAATTCACCCCTCCACTTT. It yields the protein CASSPETSNSPLHF.

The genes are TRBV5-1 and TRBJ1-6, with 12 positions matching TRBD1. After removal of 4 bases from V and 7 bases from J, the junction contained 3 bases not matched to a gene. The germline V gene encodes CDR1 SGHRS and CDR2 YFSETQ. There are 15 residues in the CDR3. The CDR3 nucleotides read TGCGCCAGCAGCCCGGGACAGGGGGCGAATTCACCCCTCCACTTT. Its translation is CASSPGQGANSPLHF.

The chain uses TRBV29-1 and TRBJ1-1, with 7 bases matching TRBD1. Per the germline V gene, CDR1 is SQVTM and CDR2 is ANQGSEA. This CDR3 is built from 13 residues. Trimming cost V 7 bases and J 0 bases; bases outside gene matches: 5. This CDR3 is CSASGTVNTEAFF. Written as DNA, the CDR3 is TGCAGCGCCTCCGGGACAGTGAACACTGAAGCTTTCTTT.

CDR3 residues: CASSPDRYNMNTEAFF. The DNA for the CDR3 is TGTGCCAGCAGTCCCGACAGGTACAACATGAACACTGAAGCTTTCTTT. The chain carries TRBV6-6 and TRBJ1-1, with D possibly being TRBD1 (6 bases). The CDR3 runs 16 residues. CDR1 and CDR2 (germline): MNHNY, SVGAGI (reference sequence). V lost 5 bases to trimming and J lost 0 bases, with 16 bases between them.

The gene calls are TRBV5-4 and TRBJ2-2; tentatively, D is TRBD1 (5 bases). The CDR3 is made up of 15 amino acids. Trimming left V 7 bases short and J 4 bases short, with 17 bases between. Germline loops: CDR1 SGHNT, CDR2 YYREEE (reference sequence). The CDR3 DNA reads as TGTGCCAGCGCCCCGACTCCTGACAGCACCGGGGAGCTGTTTTTT. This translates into CASAPTPDSTGELFF.

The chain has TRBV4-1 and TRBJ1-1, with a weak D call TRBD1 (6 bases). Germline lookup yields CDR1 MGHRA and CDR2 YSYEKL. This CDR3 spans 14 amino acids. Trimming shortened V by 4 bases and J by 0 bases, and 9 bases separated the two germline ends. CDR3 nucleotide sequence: TGCGCCAGCAGCCCGGGGGGCATGAACACTGAAGCTTTCTTT. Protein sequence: CASSPGGMNTEAFF.

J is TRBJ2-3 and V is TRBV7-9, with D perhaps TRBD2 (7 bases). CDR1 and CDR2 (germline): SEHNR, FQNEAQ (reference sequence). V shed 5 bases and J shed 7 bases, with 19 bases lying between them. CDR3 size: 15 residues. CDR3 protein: CASSQRGAVRYTQYF. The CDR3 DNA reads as TGTGCCAGCAGCCAACGGGGGGCGGTTCGGTATACGCAGTATTTT.

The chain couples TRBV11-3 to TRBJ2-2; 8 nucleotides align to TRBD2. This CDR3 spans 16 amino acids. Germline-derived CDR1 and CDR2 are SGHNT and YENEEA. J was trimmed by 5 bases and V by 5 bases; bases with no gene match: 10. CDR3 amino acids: CASSPRRGVKTGELFF. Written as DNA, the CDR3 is TGTGCCAGCAGCCCACGGCGGGGGGTAAAAACCGGGGAGCTGTTTTTT.

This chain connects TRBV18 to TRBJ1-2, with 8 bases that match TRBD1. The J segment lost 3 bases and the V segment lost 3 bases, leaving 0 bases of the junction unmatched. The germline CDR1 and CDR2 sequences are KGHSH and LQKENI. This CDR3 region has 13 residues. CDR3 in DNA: TGTGCCAGCTCACCGACAGGGGACTATGGCTACACCTTC. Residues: CASSPTGDYGYTF.

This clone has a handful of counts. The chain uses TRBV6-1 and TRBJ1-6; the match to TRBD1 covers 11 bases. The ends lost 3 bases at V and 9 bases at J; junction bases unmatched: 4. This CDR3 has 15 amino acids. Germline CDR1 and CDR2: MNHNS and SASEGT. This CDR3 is CASSEGQGESSPLHF. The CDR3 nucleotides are TGTGCCAGCAGTGAGGGACAGGGGGAGAGTTCACCCCTCCACTTT.

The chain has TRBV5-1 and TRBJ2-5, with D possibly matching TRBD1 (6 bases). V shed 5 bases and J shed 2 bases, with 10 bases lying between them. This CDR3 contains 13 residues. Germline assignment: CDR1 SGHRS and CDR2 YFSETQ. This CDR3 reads CASSRQVQETQYF. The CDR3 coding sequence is TGCGCCAGCAGTCGACAGGTTCAAGAGACCCAGTACTTC.